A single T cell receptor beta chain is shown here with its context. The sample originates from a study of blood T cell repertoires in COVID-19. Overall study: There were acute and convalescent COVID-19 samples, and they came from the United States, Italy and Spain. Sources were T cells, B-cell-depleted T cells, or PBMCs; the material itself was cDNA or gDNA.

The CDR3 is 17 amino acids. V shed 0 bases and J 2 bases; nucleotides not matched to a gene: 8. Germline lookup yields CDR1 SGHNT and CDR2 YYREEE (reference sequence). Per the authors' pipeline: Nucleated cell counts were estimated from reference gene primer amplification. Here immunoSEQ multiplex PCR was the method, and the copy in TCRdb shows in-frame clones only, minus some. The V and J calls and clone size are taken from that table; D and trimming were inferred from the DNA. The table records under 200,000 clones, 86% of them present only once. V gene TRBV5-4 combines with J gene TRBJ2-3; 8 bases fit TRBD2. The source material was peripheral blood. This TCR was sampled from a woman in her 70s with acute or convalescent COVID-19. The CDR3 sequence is CASSLDPPSGPTDTQYF. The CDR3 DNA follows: TGTGCCAGCAGCTTGGACCCCCCTAGCGGGCCCACAGATACGCAGTATTTT.